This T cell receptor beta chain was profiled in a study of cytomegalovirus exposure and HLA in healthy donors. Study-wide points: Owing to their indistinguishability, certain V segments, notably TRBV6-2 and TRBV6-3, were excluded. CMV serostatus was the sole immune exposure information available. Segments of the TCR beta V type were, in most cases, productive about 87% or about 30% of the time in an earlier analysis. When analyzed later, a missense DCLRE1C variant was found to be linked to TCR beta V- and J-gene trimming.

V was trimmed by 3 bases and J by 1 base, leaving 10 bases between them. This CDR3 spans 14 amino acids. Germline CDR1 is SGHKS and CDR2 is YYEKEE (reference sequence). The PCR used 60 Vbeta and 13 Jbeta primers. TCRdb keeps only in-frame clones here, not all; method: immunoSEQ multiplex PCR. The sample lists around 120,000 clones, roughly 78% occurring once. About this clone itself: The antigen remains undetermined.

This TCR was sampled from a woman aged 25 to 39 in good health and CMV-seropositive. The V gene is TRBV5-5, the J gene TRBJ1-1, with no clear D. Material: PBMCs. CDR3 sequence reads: CASSYFFTNTEAFF. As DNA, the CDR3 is TGTGCCAGCAGCTACTTTTTTACGAACACTGAAGCTTTCTTT.